The 21 T cell receptor beta chains given below trace back to one sample, sequenced in a study of cytomegalovirus exposure and HLA in healthy donors. The PCR was carried out with 60 Vbeta primers and 13 Jbeta primers. Generated by immunoSEQ multiplex PCR, the TCRdb table keeps only in-frame clones and is missing some. Of approximately 260,000 clones listed, 70% to 90% were seen once; the top ten hold roughly 2%. Material: PBMCs. The source of these receptors is a woman aged 40 to 50 in good health and CMV-seropositive.

The chain employs TRBV7-2 and TRBJ2-7; TRBD1 might be the D (6 bases). Germline V gives CDR1 SGHTA, CDR2 FQGNSA. CDR3 length: 16 amino acids. Trimming took 0 bases from V and 4 from J, leaving 16 bases between them. In DNA, the CDR3 is TGTGCCAGCAGCTTAGCCGAGCTGGGGGCTACTTACGAGCAGTACTTC. This encodes CASSLAELGATYEQYF. Full variable domain (outside the CDR3, taken from reference TRBV7-2 and TRBJ2-7): GAGVSQSPSNKVTEKGKDVELRCDPISGHTALYWYRQSLGQGLEFLIYFQGNSAPDKSGLPSDRFSAERTGGSVSTLTIQRTQQEDSAVYLCASSLAELGATYEQYFGPGTRLTVT.

This clone occurred once. The chain employs TRBV6-1 and TRBJ1-2; D unclear. The V end lost 5 bases, the J end lost 4 bases, and 5 bases lay between the germline ends. CDR1 and CDR2 from the germline V gene are MNHNS and SASEGT. CDR3 length equals 11 residues. The CDR3 reads CASSYGYGYTF. The CDR3 DNA reads as TGTGCCAGCAGTTACGGCTATGGCTACACCTTC.

This chain links TRBV6-5 with TRBJ1-1, with 9 bases that match TRBD1. After removal of 5 bases from V and 1 base from J, the junction contained 5 bases not matched to a gene. Germline CDR1 and CDR2: MNHEY and SVGAGI. The CDR3 length is 15 residues. CDR3 amino acids: CASSPGTGRNTEAFF. CDR3 nucleotide sequence: TGTGCCAGCAGTCCCGGGACAGGGAGGAACACTGAAGCTTTCTTT.

The sample holds a few counts of this clone. The chain employs TRBV11-3 and TRBJ2-7, with TRBD1 matching over 8 bases. The CDR3 length is 16 residues. Germline V lookup: CDR1 SGHNT, CDR2 YENEEA. Trimming took 0 bases from V and 2 from J; bases not matched to a gene: 6. The CDR3 sequence: CASSLDSGQAPYEQYF. The CDR3 DNA is TGTGCCAGCAGCTTAGATTCGGGACAGGCCCCCTACGAGCAGTACTTC.

The V call is TRBV19, the J call TRBJ1-5; TRBD1 agrees at 10 bases. This CDR3 is 16 amino acids long. After removal of 6 bases from V and 1 base from J, the junction contained 6 bases not matched to a gene. In germline, CDR1 is LNHDA, CDR2 SQIVND (reference sequence). The CDR3 nucleotides read TGTGCCAGTAGACCGACAGGGGGCCTCAGCAATCAGCCCCAGCATTTT. As protein: CASRPTGGLSNQPQHF.

The chain links TRBV19 to TRBJ2-5; 8 bases agree with TRBD1. TRBJ2-7 explains the end of the DNA better; the J call may be wrong. The CDR3 is made up of 15 amino acids. CDR1 and CDR2 from the germline V gene are LNHDA and SQIVND (reference sequence). CDR3 residues: CASSITGQGRYEQYF. The CDR3 nucleotides are TGTGCCAGTAGTATCACAGGACAGGGTCGCTACGAGCAGTACTTC.

J is TRBJ1-1 and V is TRBV4-1, with 9 bases matching TRBD1. Germline trimming cut 1 base from V and 4 bases from J; bases unmatched to any gene: 4. This CDR3 is 15 amino acids long. Germline assignment: CDR1 MGHRA and CDR2 YSYEKL. The CDR3 spells CASSQGQGDGTEAFF. The CDR3 DNA reads TGCGCCAGCAGCCAAGGACAGGGGGACGGCACTGAAGCTTTCTTT.

V usage is TRBV28 and J usage is TRBJ2-7; 8 bases align to TRBD1. The CDR3 loop spans 13 amino acids. Germline assignment: CDR1 MDHEN and CDR2 SYDVKM. J gave up 6 bases and V 6 bases, and 7 bases lay outside the gene matches. The CDR3 spells CASRTGTGGEQYF. The CDR3 DNA is TGTGCCAGCAGGACCGGGACAGGAGGCGAGCAGTACTTC.

CDR3 bases: TGTGCCTGGAGCGGACTAGGAGGTCCCGAGCAGTACTTC. Translating it yields CAWSGLGGPEQYF. The V call is TRBV30, the J call TRBJ2-5; 7 nucleotides match TRBD2. The J call could be wrong; TRBJ2-7 is a better fit for the DNA end. Germline V CDR1 and CDR2: GTSNPN, SVGIG (reference sequence). CDR3 length equals 13 residues.

The chain employs TRBV30 and TRBJ1-2; D is perhaps TRBD1 (5 bases). The CDR3 sequence is 14 residues long. V was pared by 3 bases and J by 3 bases, with 14 bases between. Germline V gene data show CDR1 as GTSNPN and CDR2 as SVGIG (reference sequence). CDR3 region: CAWSPGGDDYGYTF. CDR3 nucleotide sequence: TGTGCCTGGAGCCCCGGAGGGGACGACTATGGCTACACCTTC.

The chain joins TRBV6-1 to TRBJ1-4, with D perhaps matching TRBD1 (5 bases). CDR3 size: 14 residues. Germline CDR1 and CDR2: MNHNS and SASEGT. Trimming shortened V by 3 bases and J by 8 bases, and 13 bases separated the two germline ends. The CDR3 loop is CASSDRGLGEKLFF. In DNA, the CDR3 is TGTGCCAGCAGTGATAGGGGACTAGGAGAAAAACTGTTTTTT.

The CDR3 DNA reads as TGCGCCAGCAGCCAATACCGGGACTCCGTTGGTGAGCAGTTCTTC. This gives the protein CASSQYRDSVGEQFF. This rearrangement joins TRBV4-3 to TRBJ2-1; weak D call: TRBD2 (6 bases). The germline CDR1 and CDR2 sequences are LGHNA and YSLEER. The CDR3 runs 15 residues. Deletions cut 2 bases from V and 9 bases from J, with 17 bases between.

The chain carries TRBV7-2 and TRBJ2-7; 13 nucleotides align to TRBD2. This CDR3 has 16 amino acids. The germline V gene encodes CDR1 SGHTA and CDR2 FQGNSA. The V gene end was trimmed by 1 base and the J gene end by 6 bases; junction bases not matched to a gene: 6. The CDR3 DNA follows: TGTGCCAGCAGCTTAGGGACTAGCGGGAGCTTGGTCGAGCAGTACTTC. Protein product: CASSLGTSGSLVEQYF.

The J gene is TRBJ2-3, the V gene TRBV9; 7 nucleotides match TRBD2. The CDR3 extends over 16 amino acids. V lost 1 base, J lost 0 bases, and 5 bases stayed unmatched. Germline values: CDR1 SGDLS, CDR2 YYNGEE. CDR3 loop: CASSVNLADSTDTQYF. The CDR3 DNA is TGTGCCAGCAGCGTAAATCTAGCGGATAGCACAGATACGCAGTATTTT.

V is TRBV5-1 and J is TRBJ1-3, with 10 bases matching TRBD1. In germline, CDR1 is SGHRS, CDR2 YFSETQ. The CDR3 extends over 17 amino acids. V lost 5 bases to trimming and J lost 1 base; unmatched junction nucleotides: 9. The CDR3 loop reads CASRRTPGQGSGNTIYF. The CDR3 coding sequence is TGCGCCAGCAGACGCACACCGGGACAGGGGTCTGGAAACACCATATATTTT.

The chain joins TRBV15 to TRBJ2-7, with D possibly being TRBD1 (5 bases). V was pared by 0 bases and J by 5 bases, with 20 bases between. Germline V lookup: CDR1 LNHNV, CDR2 YYDKDF (reference sequence). This CDR3 has 17 amino acids. CDR3 sequence (DNA): TGTGCCACCAGCAGAGAGGGTGGTCCAGGGCGCTACGACGAGCAGTACTTC. Translation: CATSREGGPGRYDEQYF. The entire variable domain, with the rest obtained from reference TRBV15 and TRBJ2-7, is as follows: DAMVIQNPRYQVTQFGKPVTLSCSQTLNHNVMYWYQQKSSQAPKLLFHYYDKDFNNEADTPDNFQSRRPNTSFCFLDIRSPGLGDTAMYLCATSREGGPGRYDEQYFGPGTRLTVT.

The chain carries TRBV28 and TRBJ1-2; 7 bases match TRBD1. CDR1 is MDHEN, CDR2 SYDVKM, per germline. This CDR3 region has 15 residues. V trimming: 6 bases; J trimming: 8 bases; junction bases outside the gene matches: 15. CDR3 residues: CASRDNRGRVEGYTF. DNA for the CDR3: TGTGCCAGCAGGGACAACAGGGGAAGGGTGGAGGGCTACACCTTC.

This chain connects TRBV30 to TRBJ1-5; perhaps TRBD1 as D (6 bases). V was trimmed by 4 bases and J by 5 bases, leaving 18 bases between them. CDR1 GTSNPN and CDR2 SVGIG come from the germline V gene (reference sequence). The CDR3 runs 15 residues. The CDR3 bases are TGTGCCTGGAAAAAATGGGGGCAGGGTGATCAGCCCCAGCATTTT. Residues: CAWKKWGQGDQPQHF.

V gene TRBV7-3 combines with J gene TRBJ1-3; D remains ambiguous. The germline gives CDR1 SGHTA, CDR2 FQGTGA. The germline V and J ends were trimmed by 5 bases and 0 bases, with 14 bases remaining between them. The length of the CDR3 is 16 residues. The CDR3 bases are TGTGCCAGCAGCGATTACGACTTCGGCTCTGGAAACACCATATATTTT. Protein: CASSDYDFGSGNTIYF.

The rearrangement links TRBV5-8 to TRBJ1-5, with 7 nucleotides matching TRBD1. The length of the CDR3 is 15 residues. Germline-derived CDR1 and CDR2 are SGHTS and YDEGEE. V shed 4 bases, J shed 7 bases, and the junction held 11 bases outside the gene matches. CDR3 sequence (DNA): TGTGCCAGCAGCCTATGGGACAGTTGGATACAGCCCCAGCATTTT. Its protein product is CASSLWDSWIQPQHF.

This clone was counted once. The chain uses TRBV4-3 and TRBJ1-1; 9 bases align to TRBD1. Germline V lookup: CDR1 LGHNA, CDR2 YSLEER. V was pared by 3 bases and J by 10 bases, with 6 bases of the junction left unmatched. This CDR3 contains 13 residues. The CDR3 spells CASSHRDREGAFF. For the CDR3, the DNA is TGCGCCAGCAGCCACCGGGACAGGGAAGGAGCTTTCTTT.